Sequencing of this T cell receptor beta chain was carried out in a study of cytomegalovirus exposure and HLA in healthy donors. On the study more broadly: In an earlier analysis, around 100 million unique TCR beta sequences were found from some 170 million T cells. General study results and limits: As immune exposure information, only CMV serostatus was available. In vitro experiments confirmed that a few CMV-associated chains were specific for CMV antigens. Using a false discovery rate of 0.05, a later analysis showed that approximately 16,000 TCR beta sequences were associated with HLA alleles.

Germline CDR1 SNHLY, CDR2 FYNNEI. With V trimmed by 8 bases and J by 5 bases, 3 bases remained unmatched. The CDR3 spans 12 residues. About this clone: The antigen is undetermined.

With 60 Vbeta and 13 Jbeta primers, the PCR was carried out. Assay used: immunoSEQ multiplex PCR; TCRdb lists only in-frame clones, some missing. Among under 200,000 clones, approximately 70% were seen once, and the ten largest hold 1.8%. The sample consisted of PBMCs. The chain is built from TRBV2 and TRBJ2-1; 7 nucleotides agree with TRBD1. The TCR was taken from a woman in her 30s in good health and CMV-seronegative. CDR3 region: CASRDSNNEQFF. DNA of the CDR3: TGTGCCAGCCGGGACAGCAACAATGAGCAGTTCTTC.